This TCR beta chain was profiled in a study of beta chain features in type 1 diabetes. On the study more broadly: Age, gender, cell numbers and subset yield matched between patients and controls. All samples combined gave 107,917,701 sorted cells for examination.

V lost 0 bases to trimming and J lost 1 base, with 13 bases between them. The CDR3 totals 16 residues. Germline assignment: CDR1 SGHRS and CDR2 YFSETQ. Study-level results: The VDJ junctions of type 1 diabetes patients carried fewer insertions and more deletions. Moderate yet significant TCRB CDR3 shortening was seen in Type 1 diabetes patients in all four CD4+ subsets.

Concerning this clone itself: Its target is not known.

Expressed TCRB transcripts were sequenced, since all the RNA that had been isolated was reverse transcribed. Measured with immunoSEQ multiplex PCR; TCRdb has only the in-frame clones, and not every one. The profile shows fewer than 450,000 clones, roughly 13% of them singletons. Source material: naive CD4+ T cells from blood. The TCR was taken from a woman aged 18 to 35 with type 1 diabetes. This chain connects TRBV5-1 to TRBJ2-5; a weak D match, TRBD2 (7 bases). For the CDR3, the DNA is TGCGCCAGCAGCTTGGTAGGGGGAGGGCCCCAAGAGACCCAGTACTTC. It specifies CASSLVGGGPQETQYF.